Detailed here is one TCR beta chain. The antigen is not known. Every subset had its genomic DNA shared out evenly among several immunoSEQ plates. Profiled with immunoSEQ multiplex PCR; TCRdb holds only in-frame clones, not every one. The sample lists 230,000 or so clones; 65% to 70% were seen once. The data were taken from a study of shared clonotypes between healthy human individuals. About the research overall: A donor's plate count was three for CD4 naive and three for CD4 memory; CD8 naive had two and CD8 memory one.

A CD45RA-negative memory subset and a CD45RA+ naive subset were separated from the CD4+ cells. General study points: Unshared clonotypes carried lower generation probabilities than those common to all four donors.

The receptor comes from a man aged 30 to 39 in good health. Material: memory CD4+ T cells sorted from blood. Stated subset: CD45RA-negative fraction.

CDR3 DNA: TGTGCCAGCAGCTGGGGACAGGCAGGTGGGGAGACCCAGTACTTC. It codes for CASSWGQAGGETQYF. The chain employs TRBV11-3 and TRBJ2-5, with 8 bases that match TRBD1. Losses at the gene ends were 4 bases for V and 5 bases for J; bases not matched to a gene: 9. This CDR3 is built from 15 residues. In germline, CDR1 is SGHNT, CDR2 YENEEA.